This TCR beta chain derives from a study of CD8 T cells in ankylosing spondylitis. Notes on the study in general: Clones linked to disease were reported to show significant enrichment in matched ankylosing spondylitis synovial fluid. For ankylosing spondylitis blood, a TCR beta motif of roughly 8 highly homologous variants appeared characteristic. A subset of motif variants has previously been described in the synovial fluid and blood of reactive arthritis.

V lost 1 base, J lost 1 base, and 4 bases stayed unmatched. Germline CDR1 and CDR2: SGHAT and FQNNGV. The CDR3 totals 18 residues. Libraries of TCR beta came from quantitative 5'-RACE with molecular barcodes. TCRdb used MiXCR to reprocess the 5' RACE reads, holding one entry per CDR3 protein. The sample includes roughly 350,000 distinct CDR3 sequences, less than 9.5% of them seen just once. This clonotype has just a few counts. The antigen is unknown. The TCR originated in a male donor with ankylosing spondylitis. The chain links TRBV11-2 to TRBJ2-1, with 13 bases identical to TRBD2. The sequenced sample consisted of blood, either unsorted or a sorted T cell fraction (not recorded which). CDR3 protein: CASSLGKTSGRSYNEQFF. Written as DNA, the CDR3 is TGTGCCAGCAGCTTAGGAAAGACTAGCGGGAGGTCCTACAATGAGCAGTTCTTC.